The sequence of this T cell receptor (beta chain) was determined in a study of Tregs in tolerant kidney transplant recipients. The germline V gene has CDR1 SGDLS and CDR2 YYNGEE. This CDR3 is built from 18 residues. Losses at the gene ends were 1 base for V and 5 bases for J; bases not matched to a gene: 11. This clone was seen a single time. The data were produced by immunoSEQ multiplex PCR, yet TCRdb's version contains in-frame clones alone and is incomplete. The sample yields around 77,000 clones, 98% seen once. The sequence derives from a human donor who received a combined kidney and bone marrow transplant. The chain combines TRBV9 with TRBJ2-1; 11 bases fit TRBD1. The specimen was CD4+ T cells from blood, collected before the transplant. The CDR3 spells CASSVNLWDRGSDNEQFF. CDR3 nucleotide sequence: TGTGCCAGCAGCGTAAATCTTTGGGACAGGGGGTCGGACAATGAGCAGTTCTTC.